This T cell receptor (beta chain) was recovered during a study of blood T cell repertoires in COVID-19. In the study overall: Samples taken during acute and convalescent COVID-19 were collected in the United States, Italy and Spain. In each case, the material was cDNA or gDNA derived from T cells, B-cell-depleted T cells, or PBMCs.

Germline V gives CDR1 KGHSH, CDR2 LQKENI. This CDR3 is 18 amino acids long. V lost 1 base, J lost 4 bases, and 22 bases lay in between. In the original workflow: Estimation of nucleated cell counts relied on the amplification of reference gene primers. Produced via immunoSEQ multiplex PCR; TCRdb's table is partial and in-frame only. The V and J calls and clone size are taken from that table; D and trimming were inferred from the DNA. Found here are 100,000 to 150,000 clones, around 89% of them singletons; the top ten hold 7.6%. The sample consisted of peripheral blood. This TCR came from a man in his fifties with acute or convalescent COVID-19. The V and J genes are TRBV18 and TRBJ1-2; the D is unclear. CDR3 nucleotide sequence: TGTGCCAGCTCACCACGTACGAACGGCCCGACACCCATCTATGGCTACACCTTC. Protein product: CASSPRTNGPTPIYGYTF.